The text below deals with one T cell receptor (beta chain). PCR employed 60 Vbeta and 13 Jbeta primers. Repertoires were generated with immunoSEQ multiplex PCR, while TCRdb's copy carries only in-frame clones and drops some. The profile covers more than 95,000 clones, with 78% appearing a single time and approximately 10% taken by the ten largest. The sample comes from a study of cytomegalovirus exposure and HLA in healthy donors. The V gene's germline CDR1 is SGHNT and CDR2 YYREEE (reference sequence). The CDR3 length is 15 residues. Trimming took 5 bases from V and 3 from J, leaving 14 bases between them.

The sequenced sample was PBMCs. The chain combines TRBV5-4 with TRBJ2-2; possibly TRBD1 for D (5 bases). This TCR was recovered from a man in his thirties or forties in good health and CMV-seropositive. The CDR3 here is CASRIDSRDTGELFF. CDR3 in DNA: TGTGCCAGCAGGATAGACTCCAGGGACACCGGGGAGCTGTTTTTT. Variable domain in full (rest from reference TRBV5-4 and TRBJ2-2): ETGVTQSPTHLIKTRGQQVTLRCSSQSGHNTVSWYQQALGQGPQFIFQYYREEENGRGNFPPRFSGLQFPNYSSELNVNALELDDSALYLCASRIDSRDTGELFFGEGSRLTVL.